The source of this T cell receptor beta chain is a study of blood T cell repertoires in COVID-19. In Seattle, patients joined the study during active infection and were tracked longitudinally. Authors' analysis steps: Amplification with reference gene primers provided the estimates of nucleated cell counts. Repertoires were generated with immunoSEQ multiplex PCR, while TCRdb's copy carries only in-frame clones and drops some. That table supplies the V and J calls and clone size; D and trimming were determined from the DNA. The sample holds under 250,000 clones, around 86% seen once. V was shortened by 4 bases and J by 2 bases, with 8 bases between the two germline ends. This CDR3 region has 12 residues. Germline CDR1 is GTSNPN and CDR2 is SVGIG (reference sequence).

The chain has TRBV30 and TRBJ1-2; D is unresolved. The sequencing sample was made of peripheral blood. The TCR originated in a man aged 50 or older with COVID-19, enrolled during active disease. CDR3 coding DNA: TGTGCCTGGATTCGAGAGAACTATGGCTACACCTTC. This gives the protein CAWIRENYGYTF.